Shown below are 3 T cell receptor beta chains from a single sample sequenced in a study of CD8 T cells in Susac syndrome. With random hexamers, reverse transcription was performed on about 0.45 to 1 ug of RNA. Each CDR3 protein is one row after TCRdb ran MiXCR on the immunoSEQ multiplex PCR reads. The data hold roughly 140,000 distinct CDR3 sequences, with roughly 95% observed a single time. Sequencing input: CD8+ T cells from PBMCs. The receptors were gathered from a human donor with multiple sclerosis.

V usage is TRBV6-1 and J usage is TRBJ2-5; 7 bases line up with TRBD2. Unmatched junction bases numbered 14, after V lost 6 bases and J lost 1 base. Germline CDR1 and CDR2: MNHNS and SASEGT. The CDR3 consists of 17 residues. The CDR3 bases are TGTGCCAGCAGCCAAGCCTACCGGGGGGTTTCCCAAGAGACCCAGTACTTC. This codes for CASSQAYRGVSQETQYF.

The chain has TRBV20-1 and TRBJ2-7, with 7 bases identical to TRBD1. Per the germline V gene, CDR1 is DFQATT and CDR2 is SNEGSKA (reference sequence). With 5 bases clipped from V and 2 bases from J, the junction kept 6 bases outside the gene matches. CDR3 length equals 13 residues. CDR3 in DNA: TGCAGTGCTTTCCCGACAGGGACCTACGAGCAGTACTTC. Translated: CSAFPTGTYEQYF.

The V gene is TRBV14, the J gene TRBJ2-7; TRBD1 matches 7 bases. CDR3 length: 15 amino acids. Germline trimming cut 2 bases from V and 2 bases from J; bases unmatched to any gene: 6. Germline V CDR1 and CDR2: SGHDN, FVKESK. CDR3 sequence (DNA): TGTGCCAGCAGCCAATACAGGGGTACCCCCTACGAGCAGTACTTC. This codes for CASSQYRGTPYEQYF.